This is a list of T cell receptor beta chains from one sample in a study of blood T cells in healthy people across ages. MiXCR, run by TCRdb on the 5' RACE reads, gives a single entry per CDR3 protein. Among 1.8 million or so distinct CDR3 sequences listed, roughly two fifths were seen once. Source material: blood. The source is a human donor in good health. The CDR3 runs from the conserved cysteine through the conserved F or W. D genes are given only for firm matches. Rows give clone size only sometimes, using once, few, many, or a class for an expanded clone.

TRBV30	-	-	TRBJ2-3	CAWSQGPTDTQYF	TGTGCCTGGAGTCAGGGCCCCACAGATACGCAGTATTTT
TRBV4-3	-	-	TRBJ2-1	CASSQYRGEQFF	TGCGCCAGCAGCCAGTACCGGGGTGAGCAGTTCTTC
TRBV12-3/TRBV12-4	-	-	TRBJ1-2	CASFSGQTDGGYTF	TGTGCCAGTTTTTCGGGGCAGACCGACGGTGGCTACACCTTC
TRBV10-3	-	-	TRBJ1-4	CAISAEKATNEKLFF	TGTGCCATCAGTGCGGAGAAGGCAACTAATGAAAAACTGTTTTTT
TRBV5-1	-	-	TRBJ1-2	CASSGTLRYGYTF	TGCGCCAGCAGCGGCACCCTAAGATATGGCTACACCTTC
TRBV7-9	few	-	TRBJ1-3	CASSLGVVNTIYF	TGTGCCAGCAGCTTGGGAGTTGTAAACACCATATATTTT
TRBV7-9	once	-	TRBJ1-4	CACSLGTGQQNEKLFF	TGTGCCTGCAGCTTAGGTACCGGACAACAGAATGAAAAACTGTTTTTT
TRBV6-1	many	TRBD1	TRBJ1-2	CASSEAYRGNGYTF	TGTGCCAGCAGTGAGGCGTACAGGGGAAATGGCTACACCTTC
TRBV10-3	-	TRBD2	TRBJ2-5	CAISEGGLTQETQYF	TGTGCCATCAGTGAGGGGGGACTAACCCAAGAGACCCAGTACTTC
TRBV7-9	-	-	TRBJ2-7	CASSSNGGASYEQYF	TGTGCCAGCAGCTCCAATGGGGGGGCCTCCTACGAGCAGTACTTC
TRBV7-2	-	-	TRBJ2-2	CASSLWRVPTGELFF	TGTGCCAGCAGCTTATGGCGGGTTCCCACCGGGGAGCTGTTTTTT
TRBV20-1	-	TRBD2	TRBJ2-1	CSAAPYTAGVYNEQFF	TGCAGTGCTGCCCCGTATACCGCGGGGGTTTACAATGAGCAGTTCTTC
TRBV6-6	-	TRBD1	TRBJ1-5	CASSYTGGGQPQHF	TGTGCCAGCAGTTACACAGGGGGCGGCCAGCCCCAGCATTTT
TRBV6-4	-	-	TRBJ1-5	CASRRGYSNQPQHF	TGTGCCAGCAGACGGGGCTATAGCAATCAGCCCCAGCATTTT
TRBV29-1	few	TRBD1	TRBJ2-7	CSVEEGGDEQYF	TGCAGCGTTGAAGAAGGGGGCGATGAGCAGTACTTC
TRBV4-2	few	-	TRBJ1-1	CASSQDGKNTEAFF	TGTGCCAGCAGCCAAGATGGCAAGAACACTGAAGCTTTCTTT
TRBV2	few	TRBD2	TRBJ2-7	CASSGGGLSSYEQYF	TGTGCCAGCAGCGGCGGGGGGCTAAGCTCCTACGAGCAGTACTTC
TRBV28	-	-	TRBJ2-7	CASKAADASYYEQYF	TGTGCCAGCAAGGCCGCGGACGCCTCTTATTACGAGCAGTACTTC
TRBV6-5	few	-	TRBJ1-2	CASRFLEEYGYTF	TGTGCCAGCAGGTTTCTGGAGGAGTATGGCTACACCTTC
TRBV29-1	-	TRBD2	TRBJ2-3	CSVEASGATDTQYF	TGCAGCGTTGAAGCTAGCGGGGCCACAGATACGCAGTATTTT
TRBV29-1	few	TRBD2	TRBJ2-5	CSVEGWNTSGGEETQYF	TGCAGCGTTGAGGGTTGGAATACTAGCGGGGGAGAAGAGACCCAGTACTTC
TRBV28	few	TRBD2	TRBJ2-7	CASRLPRARTGGVYEQYF	TGTGCCAGCAGGCTACCACGAGCGCGCACGGGGGGGGTGTACGAGCAGTACTTC
TRBV28	-	-	TRBJ2-7	CASSPFLDEQYF	TGTGCCAGCAGCCCTTTTCTAGACGAGCAGTACTTC
TRBV4-1	-	-	TRBJ1-1	CASSLLKNPANTEAFF	TGCGCCAGCAGCCTCCTGAAGAATCCGGCGAACACTGAAGCTTTCTTT